This T cell receptor beta chain was found in a study of blood T cells in healthy people across ages. Many counts were recorded for this clonotype. Next came a second PCR, run for about 6 to 12 cycles, which used a sample-barcoded 5' primer along with a J-beta primer mix. TCRdb fed the 5' RACE reads into MiXCR, producing one record per CDR3 protein. The sample includes about 930,000 distinct CDR3 sequences, 25% to 35% of them seen just once. This CDR3 is built from 14 residues. Trimming pared 5 bases from V and 8 bases from J, leaving 16 bases between. Germline V gene lookup returns CDR1 SGHAT and CDR2 FQNNGV. These same records also appear under a second study, on T cells of mothers and their children. That source reports: Sample barcodes and 2-4 random nucleotides were added by the M1S primer of the second PCR.

The sample taken for sequencing was blood. This clonotype was obtained from a middle-aged woman in good health. This chain joins TRBV11-2 and TRBJ2-4, with D perhaps assigned TRBD1 or TRBD2 (7 bases each). Written as DNA, the CDR3 is TGTGCCAGCAGCCTAGGGCAGGGGGGGGACATTCAGTACTTC. This codes for CASSLGQGGDIQYF.